This T cell receptor beta chain was sequenced during a study of T cell responses to AZD1222 COVID-19 vaccine. Germline V gene lookup returns CDR1 LNHDA and CDR2 SQIVND (reference sequence). CDR3 size: 14 residues. The V segment lost 9 bases and the J segment 2 bases; nucleotides outside the gene matches: 5. The table came from immunoSEQ multiplex PCR; TCRdb's copy has only in-frame clones and leaves some out. The repertoire has 60,000 to 65,000 clones, more than 70% of them found once; the top ten carry roughly an eighth. The material sequenced was peripheral blood, taken on day 0 of AZD1222 vaccination. V gene TRBV19 combines with J gene TRBJ1-3; TRBD1 agrees at 9 bases. The sequence was obtained from an adult in good health. The CDR3 region is CASQDRGTGNTIYF. CDR3 coding DNA: TGTGCCAGCCAAGACAGGGGGACTGGAAACACCATATATTTT.